The T cell receptor beta chain under discussion was sequenced for a study of quantifying T cell responses using KT2 cells. Overall study: RNA was reverse transcribed with TCR alpha and beta constant-region primers.

V gave up 0 bases and J gave up 5 bases; unmatched junction bases: 12. In germline, CDR1 is SGHRS, CDR2 YFSETQ. This CDR3 contains 17 residues. This clonotype has only one observation. A single-stranded UMI oligo with SP2 sequence was ligated to cDNA 3' ends. First-round PCR used three to five cycles and beta primers RC1.1 and RC1.2 covering TRBC1 and TRBC2. From the UMI-ligation and nested PCR reads, TCRdb called clonotypes with MiXCR, one entry per CDR3 protein. The data show 45,000 to 65,000 distinct CDR3 sequences, over 9% seen once. Sequencing was carried out using PBMCs spiked with cells of the T cell clone KT2. The chain recombines TRBV5-1 with TRBJ2-5; 8 nucleotides line up with TRBD2. This clonotype was obtained from a human donor. CDR3 sequence: CASSLAPKGSGVETQYF. In DNA, the CDR3 is TGCGCCAGCAGCTTGGCTCCCAAAGGTAGCGGGGTTGAGACCCAGTACTTC.